This T cell receptor (beta chain) came from a study of blood T cell repertoires in COVID-19 (dated by TCRdb to about 2020). About the full investigation: Samples from collaborators originated in the United States, Italy and Spain and spanned both the acute and convalescent phases of COVID-19. Subjects who had been exposed to COVID-19, were actively infected with it, or had recovered from it provided the deeply sampled blood TCRbeta repertoires that made up the dataset. Where available, HLA class I and class II types were obtained from metadata supplied by the sample provider rather than from assay-based typing. Nearly every sample came with metadata listing a de-identified subject ID, COVID-19 status, age in years and sex. The samples were drawn from the first 160 participants of the ongoing ImmuneRACE study and from 1,254 subjects provided by 6 global collaborators. The prospective study material was composed of cDNA or gDNA derived from T cells, B-cell-depleted T cells, or PBMCs. A freely available public database, intended as a resource for researchers studying the immune response to SARS-CoV-2, is where the repertoires were released. Here is what the overall study found, with its caveats: How much clinical and demographic metadata was included differed by source and by participant, and the metadata was provided uncurated.

TCRbeta CDR3 regions were amplified from genomic DNA using the immunoSEQ Assay, a bias-controlled multiplex PCR. Concerning the study's data processing: The number of nucleated cells in each sample was estimated by amplification of reference gene primers within the assay. To quantify the absolute abundance of each unique TCRbeta CDR3 rearrangement, sequence reads were collapsed and filtered. For each sample, productive Simpson clonality was calculated by taking the square root of Simpson's diversity index across productive rearrangements. This immuneACCESS table, as held by TCRdb, lists in-frame sequences with V and J called but not all clones. Of the missing ones, under half trace to an unresolved V gene in checked studies; the others have no known cause. That table is the source of V, J and clone size, and D and trimming were worked out from the DNA. This sample holds around 230,000 clones; about 85% were observed only once. The top ten constitute around 2.6% of the sample.

Comments on this clone: What antigen it recognizes has not been identified. No clone much larger than this one lies a single base away; base qualities are absent.

CDR1 and CDR2 are drawn from the germline V gene: SGHTA, FQGNSA. A distance of 14 bases separates the germline ends of V and J, which lose 6 bases and 2 bases respectively. From cysteine to phenylalanine, the CDR3 is 15 amino acids long. Only the CDR3 region is kept as DNA, spanning 45 bases read in frame from base 1. Participants in the prospective study were aged roughly 18 to 89 years, lived in some 24 United States geographic areas, and enrolled through a virtual design. In the prospective study, participants were assigned to cohorts based on the clinical history participants reported in a screening survey and a study questionnaire. For ImmuneRACE Cohort 3, a participant was defined as recovered based on two consecutive negative NP/OP PCR tests, clearance by a healthcare professional, or resolution of symptoms. Mobile phlebotomists in the prospective study collected whole blood, serum and a nasopharyngeal or oropharyngeal swab from every participant. Participants in the prospective study had the option to provide additional blood draws and questionnaires over a 2-month period. Blood samples from the prospective study were shipped frozen or at room temperature prior to DNA extraction.

Sequencing was carried out using PBMCs or T cells enriched from blood (not recorded which). The sequence joins TRBV7-2 to TRBJ1-3; 6 matching bases give a weak D call of TRBD1. This receptor was obtained from a woman aged 30 to 39 who had recovered from COVID-19. The CDR3 here reads CASRWPGQPGNTIYF. The DNA is TGTGCCAGCAGGTGGCCGGGACAACCTGGAAACACCATATATTTT.